The 22 T cell receptor beta chains reported below all come from one sample, sequenced in a study of PD-L1 blockade in urothelial cancer (dated by TCRdb to about 2017). Libraries came from the immunoSEQ multiplex PCR assay. The table comes from immuneACCESS by way of TCRdb, which keeps in-frame sequences with V and J called. Part of the clones is missing from these tables; in studies checked, under half for an unresolved V gene and the rest for unknown reasons. In all, the sample holds tens of thousands of clones, and around 79% of those were seen once. 3.5% to 4.5% of the sample is in the top ten clones. The sequenced sample was PBMCs, obtained around atezolizumab (anti-PD-L1) treatment. The receptors derive from a man aged 65-85 years with urothelial cancer.

The genes are TRBV30 and TRBJ1-4, with a weak D call TRBD1 (5 bases). The germline V gene encodes CDR1 GTSNPN and CDR2 SVGIG (reference sequence). With 0 bases removed from V and 7 bases from J, the gap between germline ends came to 6 bases. The CDR3 contains 12 residues. This CDR3 reads CAWSVQVEKLFF. Here the CDR3 DNA reads TGTGCCTGGAGTGTACAGGTTGAAAAACTGTTTTTT. Based on the CDR3 plus reference TRBV30 and TRBJ1-4, the full variable domain is SQTIHQWPATLVQPVGSPLSLECTVEGTSNPNLYWYRQAAGRGLQLLFYSVGIGQISSEVPQNLSASRPQDRQFILSSKKLLLSDSGFYLCAWSVQVEKLFFGSGTQLSVL.

This sequence joins TRBV5-1 and TRBJ2-5; D uncertain. This CDR3 spans 12 amino acids. Per germline, CDR1 SGHRS and CDR2 YFSETQ. The V and J ends lost 4 bases and 0 bases respectively, with 4 bases between them. The CDR3 loop is CASSPYQETQYF. As DNA, the CDR3 is TGCGCCAGCAGCCCTTACCAAGAGACCCAGTACTTC.

The chain has TRBV11-2 and TRBJ2-4; no reliable D call. The CDR3 has 15 residues. CDR1 is SGHAT and CDR2 is FQNNGV in the germline V gene. V was pared by 1 base and J by 6 bases, with 13 bases between. The CDR3: CASSLGTRRPNIQYF. Written as DNA, the CDR3 is TGTGCCAGCAGCTTAGGAACGCGCCGTCCAAACATTCAGTACTTC.

J is TRBJ2-3 and V is TRBV6-1; perhaps TRBD1 as D (7 bases). V was clipped by 4 bases and J by 1 base, with 12 bases between them. This CDR3 contains 15 residues. CDR1 MNHNS and CDR2 SASEGT come from the germline V gene. This CDR3 reads CASSGGDRGTDTQYF. CDR3 DNA: TGTGCCAGCAGTGGGGGGGACAGAGGCACAGATACGCAGTATTTT.

The V gene is TRBV7-2, the J gene TRBJ2-7; 11 bases fit TRBD2. Germline CDR1 is SGHTA and CDR2 is FQGNSA. The CDR3 extends over 15 amino acids. V shed 3 bases and J 4 bases; nucleotides not matched to a gene: 5. The chain's CDR3 is CASSLAGTSGYEQYF. The CDR3 region has the DNA TGTGCCAGCAGCTTGGCCGGGACTAGCGGTTACGAGCAGTACTTC. The complete variable domain, with remaining parts taken from reference TRBV7-2 and TRBJ2-7, reads GAGVSQSPSNKVTEKGKDVELRCDPISGHTALYWYRQSLGQGLEFLIYFQGNSAPDKSGLPSDRFSAERTGGSVSTLTIQRTQQEDSAVYLCASSLAGTSGYEQYFGPGTRLTVT.

The CDR3 DNA sequence: TGTGCCAGCAGAAGAGCGGGATTCTACGAGCAGTACTTC. Protein: CASRRAGFYEQYF. The rearrangement links TRBV2 to TRBJ2-7; 7 nucleotides match TRBD2. Per germline, CDR1 SNHLY and CDR2 FYNNEI. The CDR3 sequence is 13 residues long. V lost 6 bases and J lost 3; bases outside the gene matches: 5.

The chain has TRBV2 and TRBJ2-6; perhaps TRBD2 as D (6 bases). CDR3 length: 17 amino acids. In germline, CDR1 is SNHLY, CDR2 FYNNEI. V was trimmed by 4 bases and J by 0 bases, leaving 13 bases between them. In DNA form, the CDR3 reads TGTGCCAGCAGTGGGTGGGACGGGAGCTCTGGGGCCAACGTCCTGACTTTC. It yields the protein CASSGWDGSSGANVLTF.

This sequence joins TRBV5-1 and TRBJ2-7; 10 bases are a match to TRBD2. The V and J ends lost 0 bases and 6 bases, in that order; junction bases with no gene match: 12. Germline V gene lookup returns CDR1 SGHRS and CDR2 YFSETQ. This CDR3 has 17 residues. The CDR3: CASSLEGAAGGPSEQYF. The CDR3 nucleotides read TGCGCCAGCAGCTTGGAAGGGGCAGCGGGAGGGCCCAGCGAGCAGTACTTC.

This clone was counted between two and nine times. The chain links TRBV5-4 to TRBJ1-2; D gene uncertain. This CDR3 has 13 amino acids. CDR1 and CDR2 from the germline V gene are SGHNT and YYREEE (reference sequence). V lost 2 bases to trimming and J lost 3 bases, with 8 bases between them. The CDR3 nucleotides read TGTGCCAGCAGCTTAGTGGCGGACTATGGCTACACCTTC. Residues: CASSLVADYGYTF.

V is TRBV2 and J is TRBJ2-5; the D gene is possibly TRBD2 (6 bases). V shed 6 bases and J shed 4 bases, with 18 bases lying between them. CDR3 length equals 15 residues. Germline loops: CDR1 SNHLY, CDR2 FYNNEI. Here the CDR3 DNA reads TGTGCCAGCAGGACTGGGTCAGGAGGGACAGAGACCCAGTACTTC. It codes for CASRTGSGGTETQYF. The full variable domain, with the rest looked up from reference TRBV2 and TRBJ2-5, is EPEVTQTPSHQVTQMGQEVILRCVPISNHLYFYWYRQILGQKVEFLVSFYNNEISEKSEIFDDQFSVERPDGSNFTLKIRSTKLEDSAMYFCASRTGSGGTETQYFGPGTRLLVL.

The chain uses TRBV5-5 and TRBJ2-7; 11 nucleotides align to TRBD2. Looked up from germline, CDR1 is SGHKS and CDR2 is YYEKEE (reference sequence). The V and J ends lost 2 bases and 4 bases, in that order; junction bases with no gene match: 2. This CDR3 spans 14 amino acids. CDR3 protein: CASSFSGRGYEQYF. The CDR3 nucleotides read TGTGCCAGCAGCTTTAGCGGGAGGGGATACGAGCAGTACTTC.

V gene TRBV5-4 combines with J gene TRBJ1-2; no reliable D call. The germline V gene has CDR1 SGHNT and CDR2 YYREEE (reference sequence). The CDR3 sequence is 17 residues long. The ends were cut back, 3 bases at V and 5 bases at J, with 23 bases in the middle. The CDR3 loop is CASSSLVYRGPSYGYTF. CDR3 nucleotide sequence: TGTGCCAGCAGCTCTCTTGTGTATAGAGGGCCATCTTATGGCTACACCTTC.

The V and J genes are TRBV9 and TRBJ2-1, with 12 bases fitting TRBD2. This CDR3 spans 16 amino acids. The ends lost 0 bases at V and 4 bases at J; junction bases unmatched: 2. Looked up from germline, CDR1 is SGDLS and CDR2 is YYNGEE. The DNA for the CDR3 is TGTGCCAGCAGCGTAGCTAGCGGGAGGGCTTACAATGAGCAGTTCTTC. Protein sequence: CASSVASGRAYNEQFF.

This clone was seen a few times. The gene calls are TRBV4-1 and TRBJ2-1; possibly TRBD2 for D (5 bases). Trimming removed 4 bases from V and 0 bases from J, with 19 bases in between. The germline gives CDR1 MGHRA, CDR2 YSYEKL. The CDR3 runs to 18 residues. CDR3 loop: CASSPSRLLADSYNEQFF. In DNA form, the CDR3 reads TGCGCCAGCAGCCCAAGTCGCCTTCTAGCTGACTCCTACAATGAGCAGTTCTTC.

J is TRBJ2-3 and V is TRBV29-1, with 7 bases aligning to TRBD1. The ends lost 2 bases at V and 4 bases at J; junction bases unmatched: 3. The germline V gene has CDR1 SQVTM and CDR2 ANQGSEA. The CDR3 runs to 13 residues. The CDR3 DNA follows: TGCAGCGTTGAAACAGGGGCCCCAGATACGCAGTATTTT. Translated: CSVETGAPDTQYF.

This sequence joins TRBV9 and TRBJ1-2; 9 nucleotides line up with TRBD1. Germline V gene data show CDR1 as SGDLS and CDR2 as YYNGEE. The CDR3 contains 14 residues. The V gene end was trimmed by 2 bases and the J gene end by 7 bases; junction bases not matched to a gene: 6. The CDR3 DNA reads TGTGCCAGCAGCGTGCAGGACAGGGGAGGTGGCTACACCTTC. This gives the protein CASSVQDRGGGYTF.

The chain has TRBV7-2 and TRBJ2-2, with TRBD1 matching 7 bases. V shed 0 bases, J shed 4 bases, and the junction held 11 bases outside the gene matches. The CDR3 runs 18 residues. CDR1 and CDR2 from the germline V gene are SGHTA and FQGNSA. The CDR3 protein is CASSLASSRQGGTGELFF. The CDR3 region has the DNA TGTGCCAGCAGCTTAGCGTCTTCTCGACAGGGTGGCACCGGGGAGCTGTTTTTT. The full variable domain, in which reference TRBV7-2 and TRBJ2-2 provide the parts outside the CDR3, is GAGVSQSPSNKVTEKGKDVELRCDPISGHTALYWYRQSLGQGLEFLIYFQGNSAPDKSGLPSDRFSAERTGGSVSTLTIQRTQQEDSAVYLCASSLASSRQGGTGELFFGEGSRLTVL.

The V gene is TRBV19, the J gene TRBJ2-1; the match to TRBD1 covers 8 bases. This CDR3 is built from 15 residues. Germline V lookup: CDR1 LNHDA, CDR2 SQIVND (reference sequence). V lost 3 bases to trimming and J lost 4 bases; unmatched junction nucleotides: 5. The CDR3 sequence: CASSIPGTGYNEQFF. DNA for the CDR3: TGTGCCAGTAGTATTCCCGGGACAGGTTACAATGAGCAGTTCTTC.

The J gene is TRBJ2-1, the V gene TRBV7-6, with D possibly matching TRBD1 (6 bases). V was pared by 5 bases and J by 5 bases, with 13 bases between. Germline V CDR1 and CDR2: SGHVS, FNYEAQ. This CDR3 is built from 14 residues. The CDR3 loop is CASSPPGVNNEQFF. The CDR3 DNA reads as TGTGCCAGCAGCCCTCCAGGGGTGAACAATGAGCAGTTCTTC. The full variable domain, its missing parts supplied by reference TRBV7-6 and TRBJ2-1, is GAGVSQSPRYKVTKRGQDVALRCDPISGHVSLYWYRQALGQGPEFLTYFNYEAQQDKSGLPNDRFSAERPEGSISTLTIQRTEQRDSAMYRCASSPPGVNNEQFFGPGTRLTVL.

This CDR3 reads CASRLRQAGELFF. In DNA, the CDR3 is TGCGCCAGCAGATTGAGACAGGCCGGGGAGCTGTTTTTT. The J gene is TRBJ2-2, the V gene TRBV5-1; D might be TRBD1 (6 bases). The CDR3 totals 13 residues. Germline CDR1 is SGHRS and CDR2 is YFSETQ. Trimming left V 5 bases short and J 6 bases short, with 11 bases between.

This clone was picked up a small number of times. This chain links TRBV28 with TRBJ1-2; D is ambiguous. Trimming took off 10 bases at V and 3 bases at J, with 18 bases between the two ends. The CDR3 extends over 14 amino acids. The germline CDR1 and CDR2 sequences are MDHEN and SYDVKM. DNA for the CDR3: TGTGCCACGCGGTTGTCAGGAGGTTACTATGGCTACACCTTC. The encoded protein is CATRLSGGYYGYTF.

This clone was counted a single time. The V call is TRBV28, the J call TRBJ2-7; unclear D gene. CDR1 and CDR2 (germline): MDHEN, SYDVKM. The germline V and J ends were trimmed by 1 base and 5 bases, with 12 bases remaining between them. This CDR3 has 14 residues. In DNA form, the CDR3 reads TGTGCCAGCAGTTTATCAGGTCCCGGCCACGAGCAGTACTTC. It codes for CASSLSGPGHEQYF. The entire variable domain, with the rest obtained from reference TRBV28 and TRBJ2-7, is as follows: DVKVTQSSRYLVKRTGEKVFLECVQDMDHENMFWYRQDPGLGLRLIYFSYDVKMKEKGDIPEGYSVSREKKERFSLILESASTNQTSMYLCASSLSGPGHEQYFGPGTRLTVT.